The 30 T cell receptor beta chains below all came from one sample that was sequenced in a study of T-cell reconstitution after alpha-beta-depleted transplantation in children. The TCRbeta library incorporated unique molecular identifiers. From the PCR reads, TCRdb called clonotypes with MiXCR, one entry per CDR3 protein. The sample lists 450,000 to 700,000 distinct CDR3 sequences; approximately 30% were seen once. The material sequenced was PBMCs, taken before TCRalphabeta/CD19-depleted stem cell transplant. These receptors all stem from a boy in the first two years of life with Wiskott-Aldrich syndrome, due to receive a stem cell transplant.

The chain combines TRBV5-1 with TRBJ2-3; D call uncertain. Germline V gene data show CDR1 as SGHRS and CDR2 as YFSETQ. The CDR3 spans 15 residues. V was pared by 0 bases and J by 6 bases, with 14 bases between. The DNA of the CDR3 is TGCGCCAGCAGCTTGGAATCCTCCTCGGAGGATACGCAGTATTTT. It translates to CASSLESSSEDTQYF.

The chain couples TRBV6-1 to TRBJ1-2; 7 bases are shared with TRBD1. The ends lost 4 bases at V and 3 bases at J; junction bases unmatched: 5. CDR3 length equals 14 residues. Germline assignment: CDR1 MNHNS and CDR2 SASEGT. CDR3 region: CASSVGRGDYGYTF. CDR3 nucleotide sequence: TGTGCCAGCAGTGTGGGCAGGGGGGACTATGGCTACACCTTC.

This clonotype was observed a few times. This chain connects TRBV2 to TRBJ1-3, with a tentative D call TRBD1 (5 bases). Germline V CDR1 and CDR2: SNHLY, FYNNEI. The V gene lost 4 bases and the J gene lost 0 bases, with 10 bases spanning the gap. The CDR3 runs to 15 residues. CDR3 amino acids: CASSGQLTSGNTIYF. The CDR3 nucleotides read TGTGCCAGCAGTGGACAGCTAACCTCTGGAAACACCATATATTTT.

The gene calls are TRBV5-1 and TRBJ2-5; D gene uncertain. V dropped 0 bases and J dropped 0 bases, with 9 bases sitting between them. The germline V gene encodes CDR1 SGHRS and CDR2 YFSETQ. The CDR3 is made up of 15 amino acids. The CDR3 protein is CASSLGTTYQETQYF. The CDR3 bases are TGCGCCAGCAGCTTGGGAACAACGTACCAAGAGACCCAGTACTTC.

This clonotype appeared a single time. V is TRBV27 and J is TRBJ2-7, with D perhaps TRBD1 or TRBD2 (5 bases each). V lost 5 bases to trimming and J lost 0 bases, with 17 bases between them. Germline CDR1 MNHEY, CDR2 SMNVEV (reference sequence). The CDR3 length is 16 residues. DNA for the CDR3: TGTGCCAGCAGTAGGACCGGGACCCGGAGCTCCTACGAGCAGTACTTC. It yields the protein CASSRTGTRSSYEQYF.

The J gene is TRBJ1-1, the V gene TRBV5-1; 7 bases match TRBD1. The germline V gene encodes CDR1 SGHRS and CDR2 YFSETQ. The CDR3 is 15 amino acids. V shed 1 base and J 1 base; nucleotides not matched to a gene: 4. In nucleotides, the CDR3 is TGCGCCAGCAGCTTGAAGGGGGCGGAGAACACTGAAGCTTTCTTT. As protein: CASSLKGAENTEAFF.

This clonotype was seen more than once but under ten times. The CDR3 is CASSFGSGRAVNEQFF. The CDR3 DNA reads TGCGCCAGCAGCTTCGGGAGCGGGAGGGCCGTGAATGAGCAGTTCTTC. The chain couples TRBV5-1 to TRBJ2-1; TRBD2 matches 10 bases. The CDR3 loop spans 16 amino acids. After removal of 2 bases from V and 7 bases from J, the junction contained 9 bases not matched to a gene. Germline CDR1 and CDR2: SGHRS and YFSETQ.

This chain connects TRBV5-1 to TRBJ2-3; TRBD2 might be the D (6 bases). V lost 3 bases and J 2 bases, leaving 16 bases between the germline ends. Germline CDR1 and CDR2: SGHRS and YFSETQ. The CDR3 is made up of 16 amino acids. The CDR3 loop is CASSSFSGGPTDTQYF. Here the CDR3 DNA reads TGCGCCAGCAGCTCGTTTAGCGGAGGCCCCACAGATACGCAGTATTTT.

The CDR3 DNA sequence: TGCAGTGCTAGGGACCAACAGGGGATTGGGGCCAAAAACATTCAGTACTTC. Translating it yields CSARDQQGIGAKNIQYF. The chain employs TRBV20-1 and TRBJ2-4, with 7 positions matching TRBD1. The CDR3 consists of 17 residues. The J segment lost 1 base and the V segment lost 3 bases, leaving 12 bases of the junction unmatched. CDR1 and CDR2 (germline): DFQATT, SNEGSKA (reference sequence).

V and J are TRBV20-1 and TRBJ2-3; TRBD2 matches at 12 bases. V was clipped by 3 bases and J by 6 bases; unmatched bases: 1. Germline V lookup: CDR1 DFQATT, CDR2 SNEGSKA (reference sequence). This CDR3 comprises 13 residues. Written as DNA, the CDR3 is TGCAGTGCTAGCACTAGCGGGAGGGATACGCAGTATTTT. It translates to CSASTSGRDTQYF.

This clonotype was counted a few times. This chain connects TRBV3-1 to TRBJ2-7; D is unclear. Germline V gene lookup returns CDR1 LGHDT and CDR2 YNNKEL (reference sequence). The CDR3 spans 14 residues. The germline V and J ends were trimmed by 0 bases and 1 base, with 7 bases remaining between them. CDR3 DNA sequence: TGTGCCAGCAGCCAAGAGAAGGATTCCTACGAGCAGTACTTC. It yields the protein CASSQEKDSYEQYF.

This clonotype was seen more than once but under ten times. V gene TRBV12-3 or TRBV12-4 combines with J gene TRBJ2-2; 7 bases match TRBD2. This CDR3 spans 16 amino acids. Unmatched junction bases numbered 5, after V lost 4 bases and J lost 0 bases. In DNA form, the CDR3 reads TGTGCCAGCAGTTCCCCCGGACTAGCGAACACCGGGGAGCTGTTTTTT. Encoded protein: CASSSPGLANTGELFF.

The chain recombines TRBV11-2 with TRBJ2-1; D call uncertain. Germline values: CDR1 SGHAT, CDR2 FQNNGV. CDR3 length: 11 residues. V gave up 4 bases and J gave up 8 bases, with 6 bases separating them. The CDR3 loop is CASSSVYEQFF. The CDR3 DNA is TGTGCCAGCAGCTCGGTATATGAGCAGTTCTTC.

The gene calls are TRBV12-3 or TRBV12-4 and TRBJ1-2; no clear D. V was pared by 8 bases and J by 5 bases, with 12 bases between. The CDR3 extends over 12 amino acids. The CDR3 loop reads CASSYAAYGYTF. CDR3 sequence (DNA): TGTGCCAGCTCTTATGCGGCGTATGGCTACACCTTC.

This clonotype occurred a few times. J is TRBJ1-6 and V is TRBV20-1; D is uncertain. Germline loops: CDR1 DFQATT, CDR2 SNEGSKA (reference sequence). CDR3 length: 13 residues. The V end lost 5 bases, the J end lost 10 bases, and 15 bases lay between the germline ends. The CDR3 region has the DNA TGCAGTGCTCCCAGTCAGATGGGGTCACCCCTCCACTTT. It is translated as CSAPSQMGSPLHF.

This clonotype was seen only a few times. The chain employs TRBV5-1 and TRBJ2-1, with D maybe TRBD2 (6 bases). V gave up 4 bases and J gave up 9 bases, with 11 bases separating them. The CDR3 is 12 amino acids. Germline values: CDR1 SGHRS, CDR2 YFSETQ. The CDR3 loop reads CASSPMGGEQFF. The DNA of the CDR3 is TGCGCCAGCAGCCCGATGGGGGGTGAGCAGTTCTTC. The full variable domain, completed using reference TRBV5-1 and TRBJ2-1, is KAGVTQTPRYLIKTRGQQVTLSCSPISGHRSVSWYQQTPGQGLQFLFEYFSETQRNKGNFPGRFSGRQFSNSRSEMNVSTLELGDSALYLCASSPMGGEQFFGPGTRLTVL.

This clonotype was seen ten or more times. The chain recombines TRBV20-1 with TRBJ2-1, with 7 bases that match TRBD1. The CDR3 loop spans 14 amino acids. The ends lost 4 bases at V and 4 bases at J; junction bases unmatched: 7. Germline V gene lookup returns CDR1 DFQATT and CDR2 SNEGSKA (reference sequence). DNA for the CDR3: TGCAGTGCTACTCCGGTACAGGGGTACAATGAGCAGTTCTTC. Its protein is CSATPVQGYNEQFF.

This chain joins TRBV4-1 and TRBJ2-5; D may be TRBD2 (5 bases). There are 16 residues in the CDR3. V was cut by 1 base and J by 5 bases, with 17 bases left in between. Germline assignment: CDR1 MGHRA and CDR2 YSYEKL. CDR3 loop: CASSQVLPGIMETQYF. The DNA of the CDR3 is TGCGCCAGCAGCCAAGTTCTCCCGGGAATTATGGAGACCCAGTACTTC.

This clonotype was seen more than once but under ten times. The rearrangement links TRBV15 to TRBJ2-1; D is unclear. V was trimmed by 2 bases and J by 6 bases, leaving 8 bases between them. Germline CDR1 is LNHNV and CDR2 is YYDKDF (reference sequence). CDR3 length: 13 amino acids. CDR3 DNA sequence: TGTGCCACCAGCAGATCCCGGGTCAATGAGCAGTTCTTC. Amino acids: CATSRSRVNEQFF.

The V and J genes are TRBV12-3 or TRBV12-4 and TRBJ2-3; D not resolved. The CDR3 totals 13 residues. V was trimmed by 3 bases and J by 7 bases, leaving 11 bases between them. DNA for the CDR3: TGTGCCAGCAGTTTGCTTCGTGATTATACGCAGTATTTT. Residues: CASSLLRDYTQYF.

CDR3 DNA sequence: TGCAGTGCTAGGCGCGGAGACTACAATGAGCAGTTCTTC. It specifies CSARRGDYNEQFF. The chain combines TRBV20-1 with TRBJ2-1; D gene ambiguous. The ends were cut back, 3 bases at V and 3 bases at J, with 9 bases in the middle. In germline, CDR1 is DFQATT, CDR2 SNEGSKA (reference sequence). The CDR3 runs 13 residues.

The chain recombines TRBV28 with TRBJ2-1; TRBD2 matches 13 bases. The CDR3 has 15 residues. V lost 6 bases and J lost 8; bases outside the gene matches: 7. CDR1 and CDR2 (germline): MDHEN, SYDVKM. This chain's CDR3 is CASRSRLAGGHEQFF. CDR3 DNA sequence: TGTGCCAGCAGATCCCGACTAGCGGGAGGACATGAGCAGTTCTTC.

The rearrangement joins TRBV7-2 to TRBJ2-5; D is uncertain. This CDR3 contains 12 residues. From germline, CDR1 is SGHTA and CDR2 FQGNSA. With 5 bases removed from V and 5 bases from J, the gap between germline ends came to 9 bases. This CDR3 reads CASSLKAETQYF. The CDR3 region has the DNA TGTGCCAGCAGCCTCAAGGCGGAGACCCAGTACTTC.

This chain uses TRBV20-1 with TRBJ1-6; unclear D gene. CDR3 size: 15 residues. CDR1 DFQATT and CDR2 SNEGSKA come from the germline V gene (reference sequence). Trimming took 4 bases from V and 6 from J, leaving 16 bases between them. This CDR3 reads CSATPTTDFNSPLHF. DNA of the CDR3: TGCAGTGCTACCCCCACGACGGATTTTAATTCACCCCTCCACTTT.

The CDR3 reads CSGRTEHEQFF. The CDR3 nucleotides read TGCAGTGGTAGGACTGAGCATGAGCAGTTCTTC. The rearrangement joins TRBV20-1 to TRBJ2-1, with D perhaps matching TRBD2 (5 bases). Trimming stripped 7 bases from V and 8 bases from J, with 12 bases between. The CDR3 is 11 amino acids. CDR1 is DFQATT, CDR2 SNEGSKA, per germline (reference sequence).

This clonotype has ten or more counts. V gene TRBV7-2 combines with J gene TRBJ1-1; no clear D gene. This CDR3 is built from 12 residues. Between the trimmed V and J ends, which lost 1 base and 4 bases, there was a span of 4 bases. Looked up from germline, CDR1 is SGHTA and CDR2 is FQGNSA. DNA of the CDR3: TGTGCCAGCAGCTTAGTGCGCACTGAAGCTTTCTTT. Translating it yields CASSLVRTEAFF.

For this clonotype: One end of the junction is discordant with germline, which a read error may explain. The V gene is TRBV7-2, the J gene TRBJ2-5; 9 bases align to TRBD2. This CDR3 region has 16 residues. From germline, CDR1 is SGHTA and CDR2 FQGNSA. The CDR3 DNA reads TGTGCCAGCAGCCTAGCGGGGAGGAGGGTTCCAGAGACCCAGTACTTC. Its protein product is CASSLAGRRVPETQYF.

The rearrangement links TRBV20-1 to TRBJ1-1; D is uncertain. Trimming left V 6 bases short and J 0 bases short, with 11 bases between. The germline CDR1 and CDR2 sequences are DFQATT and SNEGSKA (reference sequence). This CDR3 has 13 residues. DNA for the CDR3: TGCAGTGCCAGATCACCGTTGAACACTGAAGCTTTCTTT. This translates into CSARSPLNTEAFF.

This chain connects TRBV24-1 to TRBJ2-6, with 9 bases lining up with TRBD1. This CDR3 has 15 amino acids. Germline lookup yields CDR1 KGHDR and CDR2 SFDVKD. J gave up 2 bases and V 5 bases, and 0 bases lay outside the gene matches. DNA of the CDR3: TGTGCCACCAGTGGGACAGGGGCTGGGGCCAACGTCCTGACTTTC. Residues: CATSGTGAGANVLTF.

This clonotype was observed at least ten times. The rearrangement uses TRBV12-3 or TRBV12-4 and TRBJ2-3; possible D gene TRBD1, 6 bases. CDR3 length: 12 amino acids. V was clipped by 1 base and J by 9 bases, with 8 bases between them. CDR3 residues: CASSLGQVTQYF. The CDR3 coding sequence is TGTGCCAGCAGTTTAGGACAGGTGACGCAGTATTTT.